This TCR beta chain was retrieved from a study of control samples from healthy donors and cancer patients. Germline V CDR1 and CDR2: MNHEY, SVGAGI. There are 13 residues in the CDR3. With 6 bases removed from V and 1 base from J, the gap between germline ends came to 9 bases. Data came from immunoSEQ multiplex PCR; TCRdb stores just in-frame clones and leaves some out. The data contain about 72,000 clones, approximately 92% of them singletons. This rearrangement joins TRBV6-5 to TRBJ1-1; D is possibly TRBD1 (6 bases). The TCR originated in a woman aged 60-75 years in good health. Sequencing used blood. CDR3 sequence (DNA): TGTGCCAGCAGAATACAGGGGAACACTGAAGCTTTCTTT. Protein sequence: CASRIQGNTEAFF.